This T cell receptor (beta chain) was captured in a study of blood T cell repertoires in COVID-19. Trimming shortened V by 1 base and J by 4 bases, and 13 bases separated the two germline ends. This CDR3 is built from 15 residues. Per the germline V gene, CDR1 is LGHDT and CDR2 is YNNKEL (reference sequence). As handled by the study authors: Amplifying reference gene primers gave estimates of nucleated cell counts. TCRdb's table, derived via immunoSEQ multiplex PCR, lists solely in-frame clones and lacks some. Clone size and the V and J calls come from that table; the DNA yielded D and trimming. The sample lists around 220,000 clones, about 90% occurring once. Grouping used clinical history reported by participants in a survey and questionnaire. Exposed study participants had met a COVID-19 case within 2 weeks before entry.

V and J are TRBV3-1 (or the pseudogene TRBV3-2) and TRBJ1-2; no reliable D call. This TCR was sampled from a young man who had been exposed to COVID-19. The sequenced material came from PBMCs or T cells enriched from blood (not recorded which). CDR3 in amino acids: CASSQGSNTIYGYTF. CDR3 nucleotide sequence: TGTGCCAGCAGCCAAGGGAGTAACACAATCTATGGCTACACCTTC.